This TCR beta chain was identified during a study of metastatic and nonmetastatic thyroid tumors. The sample holds a few counts of this clone. A read error may explain this, as a much larger clone is one base away. Looked up from germline, CDR1 is LGHDT and CDR2 is YNNKEL (reference sequence). The V end was cut by 2 bases, the J end by 7 bases, with 5 bases between. The CDR3 length is 11 residues. No treatment of any kind had been given to any patient before thyroid surgery. Authors' analysis steps: The study's classifier, a distant-metastasis tool for papillary thyroid cancer, was built using CDR3 differences across clinicopathological groups. TCRdb reanalyzed the PCR reads with MiXCR. The V and J calls shown here were made by TCRdb, not taken from the authors' results. The profile covers about 64,000 clones, with 4% to 4.5% appearing a single time and about 22% taken by the ten largest.

This TCR was recovered from a female donor with papillary thyroid cancer or a benign thyroid nodule (not recorded which). Some clones in this sample may be carry-over from other donors' samples. The chain employs TRBV3-1 and TRBJ1-1; D is unresolved. The sequencing input was blood. In DNA, the CDR3 is TGTGCCAGCAGCCAATGCGGTGAAGCTTTCTTT. This codes for CASSQCGEAFF.